This TCR beta chain was captured in a study of blood T cell repertoires in COVID-19. At the level of the study: Sources were T cells, B-cell-depleted T cells, or PBMCs; the material itself was cDNA or gDNA.

The CDR3 runs 14 residues. With V trimmed by 5 bases and J by 7 bases, 8 bases remained unmatched. Germline V gene sequence: CDR1 LGHDT, CDR2 YNNKEL (reference sequence). Study processing details: Amplification of reference gene primers provided the estimated nucleated cell counts. Some clones are missing from TCRdb's copy, which holds only in-frame ones; the method was immunoSEQ multiplex PCR. V, J and clone size derive from that table, while D and trimming were established from the DNA sequence. This table holds approximately 160,000 clones, 77% found once. The receptor comes from an older man with acute or convalescent COVID-19. The chain couples TRBV3-1 (or the pseudogene TRBV3-2) to TRBJ2-1; 7 nucleotides align to TRBD2. The source material was peripheral blood. The CDR3 spells CASSAPGLTNEQFF. The CDR3 coding sequence is TGTGCCAGCAGCGCCCCGGGACTAACGAATGAGCAGTTCTTC.